This T cell receptor (beta chain) was retrieved from a study of shared clonotypes between healthy human individuals. Measured with immunoSEQ multiplex PCR; TCRdb has only the in-frame clones, and not every one. The table includes around 510,000 clones, more than 95% detected once. Findings of the study overall: Generation of non-shared clonotypes was less probable than generation of clonotypes shared by all four donors.

With respect to this clone: Its antigen is unknown.

The V end lost 1 base, the J end lost 2 bases, and 11 bases lay between the germline ends. Per the germline V gene, CDR1 is MGHRA and CDR2 is YSYEKL. The CDR3 covers 15 residues. Participating donors were healthy, HIV-negative adults free of recent acute infections or vaccinations. The gene calls are TRBV4-1 and TRBJ2-5; TRBD2 might be the D (6 bases). The TCR originated in a woman between 25 and 40 years old in good health. Sequencing was performed on naive CD4+ T cells sorted from blood. Subset defined: CD45RA+ positively selected. The DNA for the CDR3 is TGCGCCAGCAGCCAAGGTCGACTAGATCAAGAGACCCAGTACTTC. Translated: CASSQGRLDQETQYF.